Below, one T cell receptor (beta chain) is given with its context. CDR3 size: 11 residues. Trimming removed 3 bases from V and 4 bases from J, with 1 base in between. Per the germline V gene, CDR1 is MDHEN and CDR2 is SYDVKM. These data originate in a study of chemoradiotherapy in HPV16-positive cancers. Produced via immunoSEQ multiplex PCR; TCRdb's table is partial and in-frame only. Of over a thousand clones in the sample, 85% to 95% were seen once. The sequenced sample was tumor tissue, obtained from a patient who underwent chemoradiotherapy. V gene TRBV28 combines with J gene TRBJ1-3; D gene unclear. The sequence derives from a human donor with HPV-associated anogenital cancer. The CDR3 protein is CASSFGNTIYF. CDR3 nucleotide sequence: TGTGCCAGCAGTTTCGGAAACACCATATATTTT.